Described below is a single TCR beta chain sequence and its context. Its antigen remains unknown. The sample comes from a study of CD8+CD57+ T cells in acquired aplastic anemia. Study-wide findings and caveats: Sharing between patients and controls was observed for about 27 CD8+ CDR3 sequences.

Germline V gene lookup returns CDR1 SQVTM and CDR2 ANQGSEA. The CDR3 consists of 10 residues. V was shortened by 4 bases and J by 11 bases, with 11 bases between the two germline ends. All patients picked for sequencing had shown, by flow cytometry, an expansion of CD8+CD57+ cells. Among the patients, none had received any therapy at the time of blood sampling. Genomic DNA provided the template from which TCR beta VDJ and CDR3 profiles were obtained. Each CDR3 protein is one row after TCRdb ran MiXCR on the reads. The sample gives just over 450,000 distinct CDR3 sequences, around 32% of which show up once; roughly 0.8% is in the top ten.

This sequence was found in a human donor with aplastic anemia. Source material: sorted CD4+, CD8+, or CD8+CD57+ T cells (not recorded which) from PBMCs. The chain joins TRBV29-1 to TRBJ1-1; D gene ambiguous. The CDR3 sequence is CSVGRESAFF. In DNA, the CDR3 is TGCAGCGTTGGACGGGAATCGGCTTTCTTT.